These T cell receptor beta chains were read from a single sample in a study of cytomegalovirus exposure and HLA in healthy donors. The repertoire was sequenced with immunoSEQ multiplex PCR; TCRdb's copy has only in-frame clones and lacks some. The table includes approximately 160,000 clones, roughly four fifths detected once. The sequencing input was PBMCs. All receptors derive from a man aged 50 to 59 in good health and CMV-seropositive. The CDR3 runs from the conserved cysteine through the conserved F or W. The D gene is left open where the match is weak. Expanded clones are given a class, and other clones once, few, many or no size at all.

v_gene	abundance	d_gene	j_gene	CDR3aa	CDR3nt
TRBV27	.	.	TRBJ2-3	CASSLSVDIRAGSTDTQYF	TGTGCCAGCAGTTTAAGTGTTGATATCAGGGCGGGGTCCACAGATACGCAGTATTTT
TRBV7-9	.	.	TRBJ2-1	CASSPRAGAGRRYNEQFF	TGTGCCAGCAGCCCCCGGGCGGGGGCTGGGCGGCGCTACAATGAGCAGTTCTTC
TRBV25-1	.	TRBD1	TRBJ1-3	CANLTGGLGNTIYF	TGTGCCAACCTGACAGGGGGCCTTGGAAACACCATATATTTT
TRBV9	.	TRBD2	TRBJ2-5	CASSFGLAGGETQYF	TGTGCCAGCAGCTTCGGACTAGCGGGGGGAGAGACCCAGTACTTC
TRBV28	.	.	TRBJ1-5	CASSPEADNQPQHF	TGTGCCAGCAGCCCCGAGGCCGACAATCAGCCCCAGCATTTT
TRBV5-6	.	TRBD1	TRBJ2-7	CASSPWDRTYEQYF	TGTGCCAGCAGCCCTTGGGACAGAACCTACGAGCAGTACTTC
TRBV5-6	.	TRBD1	TRBJ2-7	CASSKGQGLGQYF	TGTGCCAGCAGCAAGGGACAGGGACTCGGGCAGTACTTC
TRBV9	.	TRBD2	TRBJ2-2	CASSQGLAGVGELFF	TGTGCCAGCAGCCAAGGACTAGCGGGAGTAGGGGAGCTGTTTTTT
TRBV7-8	.	.	TRBJ1-6	CASSLHAPGASPLHF	TGTGCCAGCAGCTTACACGCGCCAGGGGCTTCACCCCTCCACTTT
TRBV2	.	TRBD1	TRBJ2-5	CASTTGGSPETQYF	TGTGCCAGCACCACAGGGGGAAGCCCGGAGACCCAGTACTTC
TRBV30	.	.	TRBJ1-2	CAWSVRAGAPNYGYTF	TGTGCCTGGAGTGTAAGGGCAGGGGCCCCTAACTATGGCTACACCTTC
TRBV19	few	.	TRBJ1-2	CASREQGTNYGYTF	TGTGCCAGTAGGGAACAGGGAACTAACTATGGCTACACCTTC
TRBV19	once	.	TRBJ2-4	CASRGLLDPYLTKNIQYF	TGTGCCAGTAGGGGACTGCTGGACCCCTACTTAACCAAAAACATTCAGTACTTC
TRBV9	.	.	TRBJ2-2	CASSPHETGELFF	TGTGCCAGCAGCCCTCATGAGACCGGGGAGCTGTTTTTT
TRBV28	.	TRBD1	TRBJ1-6	CASREPGQGNSPLHF	TGTGCCAGCAGAGAACCGGGACAGGGAAATTCACCCCTCCACTTT
TRBV14	.	TRBD2	TRBJ2-2	CASASGSVVTGELFF	TGTGCCAGCGCCAGCGGGAGCGTGGTCACCGGGGAGCTGTTTTTT
TRBV11-2	.	.	TRBJ1-5	CASSPHSSNQPQHF	TGTGCCAGCAGCCCGCACAGTAGCAATCAGCCCCAGCATTTT
TRBV4-2	.	.	TRBJ2-3	CASSQDTFTDTQYF	TGTGCCAGCAGCCAGGACACTTTCACAGATACGCAGTATTTT
TRBV11-3	.	.	TRBJ1-1	CASSFGGRDTEAFF	TGTGCCAGCAGCTTTGGGGGGAGAGACACTGAAGCTTTCTTT
TRBV5-6	.	.	TRBJ2-7	CASSLLGSEQYF	TGTGCCAGCAGCTTGCTTGGGAGCGAGCAGTACTTC
TRBV7-8	once	.	TRBJ2-7	CASSPTRREQYF	TGTGCCAGCAGCCCAACGAGGCGGGAGCAGTACTTC
TRBV9	few	TRBD1	TRBJ2-3	CASSVGGTGGQYF	TGTGCCAGCAGCGTAGGTGGGACAGGTGGGCAGTATTTT
TRBV10-3	.	.	TRBJ1-5	CAISEEVSNQPQHF	TGTGCCATCAGTGAAGAGGTCAGCAATCAGCCCCAGCATTTT
TRBV7-9	.	.	TRBJ2-5	CASSFPLRLQETQYF	TGTGCCAGCAGCTTTCCCCTCAGGCTCCAAGAGACCCAGTACTTC
TRBV4-1	once	TRBD1	TRBJ2-7	CASSNVQGAGEQYF	TGCGCCAGCAGCAATGTCCAGGGGGCTGGGGAGCAGTACTTC
TRBV9	few	.	TRBJ1-4	CASSVDPNEKLFF	TGTGCCAGCAGCGTAGATCCAAATGAAAAACTGTTTTTT
TRBV30	.	.	TRBJ2-5	CAWSVRSDRQETQYF	TGTGCCTGGAGTGTACGATCGGACAGACAAGAGACCCAGTACTTC
TRBV2	.	TRBD1	TRBJ2-4	CASREMTGFGKNIQYF	TGTGCCAGCAGGGAAATGACAGGGTTTGGCAAAAACATTCAGTACTTC
TRBV4-3	.	.	TRBJ1-1	CASSQDTGLTEAFF	TGCGCCAGCAGCCAAGATACAGGGCTCACTGAAGCTTTCTTT
TRBV30	.	.	TRBJ2-6	CAWALNFQTGANVLTF	TGTGCCTGGGCACTTAATTTTCAAACTGGGGCCAACGTCCTGACTTTC
TRBV2	.	TRBD1	TRBJ1-1	CASSPRDRANTEAFF	TGTGCCAGCAGTCCCCGGGACAGGGCGAACACTGAAGCTTTCTTT
TRBV23-1	.	.	TRBJ1-2	CASSRGGREIKGYTF	TGCGCCAGCAGTCGAGGGGGGCGGGAGATTAAGGGCTACACCTTC
TRBV11-2	.	TRBD2	TRBJ2-1	CASSLGPGRGRAFNEQFF	TGTGCCAGCAGCTTAGGCCCTGGGCGCGGGAGGGCCTTCAATGAGCAGTTCTTC
TRBV4-3	.	TRBD1	TRBJ1-4	CASSQGAGGNEKLFF	TGCGCCAGCAGCCAAGGAGCAGGGGGCAATGAAAAACTGTTTTTT
TRBV9	.	.	TRBJ2-3	CASSPRTEDTQYF	TGTGCCAGCAGCCCACGGACAGAAGATACGCAGTATTTT
TRBV28	.	.	TRBJ2-7	CASSLFEAYEQYF	TGTGCCAGCAGTTTATTTGAGGCCTACGAGCAGTACTTC
TRBV19	.	.	TRBJ1-1	CASSILTGTEAFF	TGTGCCAGTAGTATTCTCACTGGCACTGAAGCTTTCTTT
TRBV15	.	.	TRBJ2-1	CATGQQTGMEFF	TGTGCCACCGGACAACAAACAGGGATGGAGTTCTTC
TRBV28	.	.	TRBJ2-7	CASSLDYHSSYEQYF	TGTGCCAGCAGTCTCGACTATCATAGCTCCTACGAGCAGTACTTC
TRBV7-2	.	.	TRBJ2-7	CASSLQGYEQYF	TGTGCCAGCAGCCTTCAGGGCTACGAGCAGTACTTC
TRBV19	.	TRBD1	TRBJ1-5	CASSHPGTGGDQPQHF	TGTGCCAGTAGTCACCCCGGGACAGGGGGCGATCAGCCCCAGCATTTT
TRBV5-8	.	.	TRBJ2-1	CASSIGSWVGEQFF	TGTGCCAGCAGCATAGGGAGTTGGGTAGGTGAGCAGTTCTTC
TRBV7-6	.	.	TRBJ1-5	CASSPYPGQPQHF	TGTGCCAGCAGCCCCTATCCGGGTCAGCCCCAGCATTTT